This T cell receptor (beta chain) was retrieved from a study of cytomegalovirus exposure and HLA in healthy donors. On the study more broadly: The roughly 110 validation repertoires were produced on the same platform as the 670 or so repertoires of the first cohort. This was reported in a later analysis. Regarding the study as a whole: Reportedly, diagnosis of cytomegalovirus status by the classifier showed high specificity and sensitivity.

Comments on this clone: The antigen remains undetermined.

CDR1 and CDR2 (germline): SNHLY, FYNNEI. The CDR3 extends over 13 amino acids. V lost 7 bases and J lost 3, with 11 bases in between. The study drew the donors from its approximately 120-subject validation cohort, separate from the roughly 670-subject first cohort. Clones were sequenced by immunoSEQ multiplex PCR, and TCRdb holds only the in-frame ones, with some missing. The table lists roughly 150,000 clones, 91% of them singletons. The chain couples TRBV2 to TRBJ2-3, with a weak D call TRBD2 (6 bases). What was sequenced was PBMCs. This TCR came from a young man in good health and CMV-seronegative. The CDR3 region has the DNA TGTGCCAGCATGATCGGGGGAACAGATACGCAGTATTTT. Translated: CASMIGGTDTQYF.